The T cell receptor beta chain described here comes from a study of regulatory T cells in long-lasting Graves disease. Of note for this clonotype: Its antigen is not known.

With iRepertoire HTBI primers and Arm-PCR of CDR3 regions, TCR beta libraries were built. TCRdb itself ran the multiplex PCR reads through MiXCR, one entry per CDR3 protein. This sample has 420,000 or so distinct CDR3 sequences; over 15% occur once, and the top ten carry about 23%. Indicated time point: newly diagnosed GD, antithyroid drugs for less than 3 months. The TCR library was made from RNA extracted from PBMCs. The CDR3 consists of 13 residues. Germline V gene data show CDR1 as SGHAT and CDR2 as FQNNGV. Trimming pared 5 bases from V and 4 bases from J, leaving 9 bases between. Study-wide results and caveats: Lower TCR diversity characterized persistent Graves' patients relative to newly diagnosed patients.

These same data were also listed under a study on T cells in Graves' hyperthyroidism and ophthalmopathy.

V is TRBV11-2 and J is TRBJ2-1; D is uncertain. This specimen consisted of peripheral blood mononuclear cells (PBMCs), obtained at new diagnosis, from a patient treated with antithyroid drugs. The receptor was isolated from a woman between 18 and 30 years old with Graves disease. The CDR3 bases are TGTGCCAGCAGCAAAGTCAATTACAATGAGCAGTTCTTC. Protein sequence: CASSKVNYNEQFF.